This T cell receptor beta chain was captured by sequencing in a study of CD8+ T cells in alopecia areata. Background on the study: Patients received oral tofacitinib, 5 to 10 mg twice daily, for moderate-to-severe alopecia areata.

Treatment of the sample: oral pan-JAK inhibitor, 5-10 mg twice daily. Study observations and caveats: Tofacitinib did not eliminate many expanded lesional clones from scalp or blood. Normal-skin resident alphabeta T cells also appear among scalp sample sequences.

It was cDNA, reverse transcribed from extracted RNA, that served as the sequencing template. Here immunoSEQ multiplex PCR was the method, and the copy in TCRdb shows in-frame clones only, minus some. The table lists about 87,000 clones, around 70% of them singletons, with roughly 17% in the top ten. Concerning this clone: What it recognizes is unknown.

The sequences come from CD8+ T cells sorted from blood, collected at week 44, from a patient treated with tofacitinib. The receptor comes from a human donor with alopecia areata.

CDR3 coding DNA: TGTGCCACCAGCAGAGGGATCCCAGGGCCGGGCACTGAAGCTTTCTTT. Its translation: CATSRGIPGPGTEAFF. The V and J genes are TRBV15 and TRBJ1-1; perhaps TRBD1 as D (5 bases). Germline-derived CDR1 and CDR2 are LNHNV and YYDKDF (reference sequence). The ends were cut back, 1 base at V and 4 bases at J, with 16 bases in the middle. The CDR3 extends over 16 amino acids.